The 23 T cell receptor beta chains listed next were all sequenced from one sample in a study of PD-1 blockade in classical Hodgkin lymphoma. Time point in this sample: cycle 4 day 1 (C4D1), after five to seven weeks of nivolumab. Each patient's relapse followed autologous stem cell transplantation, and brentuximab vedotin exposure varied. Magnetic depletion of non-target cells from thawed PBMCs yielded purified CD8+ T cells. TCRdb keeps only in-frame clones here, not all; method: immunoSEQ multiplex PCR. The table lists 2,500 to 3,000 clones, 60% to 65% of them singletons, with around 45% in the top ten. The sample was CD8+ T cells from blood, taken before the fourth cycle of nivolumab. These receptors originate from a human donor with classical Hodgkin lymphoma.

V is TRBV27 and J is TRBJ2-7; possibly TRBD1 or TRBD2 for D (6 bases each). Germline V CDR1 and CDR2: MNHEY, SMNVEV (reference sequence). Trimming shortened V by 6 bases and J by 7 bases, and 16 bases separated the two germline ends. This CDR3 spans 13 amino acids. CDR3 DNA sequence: TGTGCCAGCAGGCCCGCGGGACAAGGGGAGCAGTACTTC. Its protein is CASRPAGQGEQYF.

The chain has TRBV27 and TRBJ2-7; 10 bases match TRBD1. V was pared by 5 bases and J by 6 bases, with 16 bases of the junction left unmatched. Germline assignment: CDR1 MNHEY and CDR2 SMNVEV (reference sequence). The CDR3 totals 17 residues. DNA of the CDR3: TGTGCCAGCAGTCCCACGGGATGGGACAGGGGCCTGGGCGAGCAGTACGTC. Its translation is CASSPTGWDRGLGEQYV.

Written as DNA, the CDR3 is TGTGCCAGCAGCTCGGGACTAGCGGGGGCCCCGTACCAAGAGACCCAGTACTTC. Protein sequence: CASSSGLAGAPYQETQYF. The chain couples TRBV5-5 to TRBJ2-5; TRBD2 aligns across 14 bases. Germline lookup yields CDR1 SGHKS and CDR2 YYEKEE (reference sequence). J lost 0 bases, V lost 3 bases, and 7 bases had no gene match. The CDR3 spans 18 residues.

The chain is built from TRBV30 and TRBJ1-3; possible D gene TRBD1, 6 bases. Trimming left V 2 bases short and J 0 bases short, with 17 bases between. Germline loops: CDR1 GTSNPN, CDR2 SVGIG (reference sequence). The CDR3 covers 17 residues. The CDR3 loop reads CAWSPKGGFPSGNTIYF. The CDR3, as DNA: TGTGCCTGGAGTCCCAAGGGGGGGTTTCCCTCTGGAAACACCATATATTTT. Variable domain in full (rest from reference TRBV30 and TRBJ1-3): SQTIHQWPATLVQPVGSPLSLECTVEGTSNPNLYWYRQAAGRGLQLLFYSVGIGQISSEVPQNLSASRPQDRQFILSSKKLLLSDSGFYLCAWSPKGGFPSGNTIYFGEGSWLTVV.

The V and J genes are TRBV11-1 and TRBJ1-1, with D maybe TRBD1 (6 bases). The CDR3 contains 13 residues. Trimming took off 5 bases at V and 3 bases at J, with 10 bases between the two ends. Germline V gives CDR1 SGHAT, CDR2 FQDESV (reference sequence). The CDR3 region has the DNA TGTGCCAGCAGCCAGGGACATTACACTGAAGCTTTCTTT. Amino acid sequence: CASSQGHYTEAFF. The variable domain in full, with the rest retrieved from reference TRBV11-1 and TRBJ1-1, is EAEVAQSPRYKITEKSQAVAFWCDPISGHATLYWYRQILGQGPELLVQFQDESVVDDSQLPKDRFSAERLKGVDSTLKIQPAELGDSAMYLCASSQGHYTEAFFGQGTRLTVV.

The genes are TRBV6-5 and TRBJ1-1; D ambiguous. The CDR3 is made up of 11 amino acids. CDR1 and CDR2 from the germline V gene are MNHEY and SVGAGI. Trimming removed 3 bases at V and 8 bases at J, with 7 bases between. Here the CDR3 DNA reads TGTGCCAGCAGTTATGGGAGGGAAGCTTTCTTT. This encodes CASSYGREAFF.

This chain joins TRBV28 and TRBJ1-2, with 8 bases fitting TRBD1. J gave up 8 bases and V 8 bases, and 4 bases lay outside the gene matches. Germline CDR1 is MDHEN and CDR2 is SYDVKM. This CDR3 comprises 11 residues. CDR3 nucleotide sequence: TGTGCCAGCCAGGGGGCGCACGGCTACACCTTC. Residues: CASQGAHGYTF.

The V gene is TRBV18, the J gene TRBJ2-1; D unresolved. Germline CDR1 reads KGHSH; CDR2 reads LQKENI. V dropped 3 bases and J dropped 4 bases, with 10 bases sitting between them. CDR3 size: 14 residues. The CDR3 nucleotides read TGTGCCAGCTCACCGAACGGACCTTACAATGAGCAGTTCTTC. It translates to CASSPNGPYNEQFF.

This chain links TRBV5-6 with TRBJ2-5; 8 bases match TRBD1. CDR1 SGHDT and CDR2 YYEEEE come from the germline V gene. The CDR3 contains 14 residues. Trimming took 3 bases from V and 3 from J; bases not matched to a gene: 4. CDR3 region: CASSWTGLEETQYF. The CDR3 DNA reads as TGTGCCAGCAGCTGGACAGGGTTGGAAGAGACCCAGTACTTC. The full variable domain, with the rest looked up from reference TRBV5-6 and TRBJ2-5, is DAGVTQSPTHLIKTRGQQVTLRCSPKSGHDTVSWYQQALGQGPQFIFQYYEEEERQRGNFPDRFSGHQFPNYSSELNVNALLLGDSALYLCASSWTGLEETQYFGPGTRLLVL.

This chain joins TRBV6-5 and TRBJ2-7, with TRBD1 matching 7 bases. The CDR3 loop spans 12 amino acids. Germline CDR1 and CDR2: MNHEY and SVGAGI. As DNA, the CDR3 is TGTGCTACCAGGGGGAGCTCCTACGAGCAGTACGTC. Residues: CATRGSSYEQYV.

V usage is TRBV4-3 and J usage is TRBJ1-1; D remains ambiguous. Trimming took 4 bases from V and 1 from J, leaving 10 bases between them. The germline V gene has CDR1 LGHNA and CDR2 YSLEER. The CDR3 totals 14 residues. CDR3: CASSPSPGNTEAFF. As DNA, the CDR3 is TGCGCCAGCAGCCCCTCACCCGGGAACACTGAAGCTTTCTTT.

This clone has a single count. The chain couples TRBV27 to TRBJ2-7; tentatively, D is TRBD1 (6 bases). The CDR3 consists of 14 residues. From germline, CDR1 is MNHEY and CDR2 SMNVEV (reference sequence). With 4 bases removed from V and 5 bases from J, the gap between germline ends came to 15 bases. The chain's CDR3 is CASSSLQGINEQYV. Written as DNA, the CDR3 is TGTGCCAGCAGTTCCCTACAGGGTATCAACGAGCAGTACGTC.

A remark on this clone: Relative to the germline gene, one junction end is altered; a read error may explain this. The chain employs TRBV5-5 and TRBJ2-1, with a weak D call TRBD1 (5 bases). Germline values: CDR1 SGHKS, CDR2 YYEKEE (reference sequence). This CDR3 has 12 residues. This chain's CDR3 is CASSQGVHQQFF. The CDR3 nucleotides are TGCGCCAGCAGCCAAGGGGTTCATCAGCAGTTCTTC.

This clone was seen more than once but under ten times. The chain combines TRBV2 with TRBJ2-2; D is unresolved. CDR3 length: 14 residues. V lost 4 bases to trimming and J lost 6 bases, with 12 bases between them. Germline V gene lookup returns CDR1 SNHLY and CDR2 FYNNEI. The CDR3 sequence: CASSVPLIAGELFF. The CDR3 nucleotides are TGTGCCAGCAGTGTACCCCTAATCGCCGGGGAGCTGTTTTTT.

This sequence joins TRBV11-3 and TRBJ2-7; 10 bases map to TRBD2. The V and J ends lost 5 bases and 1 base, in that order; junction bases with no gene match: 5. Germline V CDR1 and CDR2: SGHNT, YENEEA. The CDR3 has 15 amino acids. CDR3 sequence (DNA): TGTGCCAGCAGCCGTAGCGGGGGGCCTTCCTACGAGCAGTACTTC. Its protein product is CASSRSGGPSYEQYF.

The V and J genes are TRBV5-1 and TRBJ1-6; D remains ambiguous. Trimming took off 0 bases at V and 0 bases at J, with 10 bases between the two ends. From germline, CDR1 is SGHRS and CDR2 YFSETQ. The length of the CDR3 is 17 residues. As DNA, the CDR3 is TGCGCCAGCAGCTTGGCCGGGCGAAGCTCCTATAATTCACCCCTCCACTTT. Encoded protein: CASSLAGRSSYNSPLHF.

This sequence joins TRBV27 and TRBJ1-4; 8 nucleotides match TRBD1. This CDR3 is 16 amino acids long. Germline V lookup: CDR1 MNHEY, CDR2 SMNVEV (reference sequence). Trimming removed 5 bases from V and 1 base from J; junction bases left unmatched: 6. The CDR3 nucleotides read TGTGCCAGCAGTCGACAGGGGCCAAAAACTAATGAAAAACTGTTTTTT. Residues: CASSRQGPKTNEKLFF.

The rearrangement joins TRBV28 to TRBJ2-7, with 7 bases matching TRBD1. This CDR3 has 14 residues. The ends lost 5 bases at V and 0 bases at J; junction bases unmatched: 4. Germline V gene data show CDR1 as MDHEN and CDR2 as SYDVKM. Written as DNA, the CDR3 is TGTGCCAGCAGTGTTAGGGACAGCTCCTACGAGCAGTACGTC. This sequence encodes CASSVRDSSYEQYV.

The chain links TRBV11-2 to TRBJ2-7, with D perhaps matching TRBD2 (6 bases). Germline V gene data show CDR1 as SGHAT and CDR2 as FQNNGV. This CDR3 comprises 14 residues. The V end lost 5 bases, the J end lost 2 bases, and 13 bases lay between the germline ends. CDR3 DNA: TGTGCCAGCAGCCCAAGTGGGGGGACCTACGAGCAGTACTTC. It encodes CASSPSGGTYEQYF.

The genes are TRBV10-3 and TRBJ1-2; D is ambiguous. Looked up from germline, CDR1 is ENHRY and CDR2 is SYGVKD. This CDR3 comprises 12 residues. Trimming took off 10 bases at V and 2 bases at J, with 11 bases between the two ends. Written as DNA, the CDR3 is TGTGCCACCGTAGTATCAAACTATGGCTACACCTTC. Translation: CATVVSNYGYTF.

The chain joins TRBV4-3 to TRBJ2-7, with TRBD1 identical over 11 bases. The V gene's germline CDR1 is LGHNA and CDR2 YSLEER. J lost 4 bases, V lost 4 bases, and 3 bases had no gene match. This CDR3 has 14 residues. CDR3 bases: TGCGCCAGCAGCCGGGACAGGGGGACTTACGAGCAGTACTTC. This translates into CASSRDRGTYEQYF.

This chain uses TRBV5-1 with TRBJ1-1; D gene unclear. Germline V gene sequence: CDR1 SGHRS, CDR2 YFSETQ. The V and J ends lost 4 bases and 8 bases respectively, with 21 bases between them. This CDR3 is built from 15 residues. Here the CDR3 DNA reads TGCGCCAGCAGCCCCCTCCTGGCGGACCCAGTAGAAGCTTTCTTT. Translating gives CASSPLLADPVEAFF.

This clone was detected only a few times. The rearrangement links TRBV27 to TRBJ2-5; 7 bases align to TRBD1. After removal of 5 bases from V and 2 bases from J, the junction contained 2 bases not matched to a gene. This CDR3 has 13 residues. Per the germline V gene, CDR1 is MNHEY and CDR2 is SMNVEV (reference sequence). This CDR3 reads CASSGTAQETQYF. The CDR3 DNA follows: TGTGCCAGCAGTGGGACAGCACAAGAGACCCAGTACTTC.